What follows describes a single TCR beta chain. A 1 in 200,000 to 1 in 1 million T cell depth was the sequencing target. TCRdb keeps only in-frame clones here, not all; method: immunoSEQ multiplex PCR. This table has about 130,000 clones, around three quarters appearing once. These data belong to a study of cytotoxic CD8 clonotypes in ibrutinib-treated CLL. V lost 2 bases and J lost 7; bases outside the gene matches: 11. The V gene's germline CDR1 is KGHSH and CDR2 LQKENI. CDR3 length: 15 amino acids. This sample comprised PBMCs, obtained after 12 months of ibrutinib treatment. This sequence originates from a human donor with chronic lymphocytic leukemia. The chain joins TRBV18 to TRBJ2-7, with 7 bases lining up with TRBD1. CDR3 region: CASSPGTEKGWEQYF. CDR3 in DNA: TGTGCCAGCTCACCAGGGACAGAGAAGGGGTGGGAGCAGTACTTC. Variable domain in full (rest from reference TRBV18 and TRBJ2-7): NAGVMQNPRHLVRRRGQEARLRCSPMKGHSHVYWYRQLPEEGLKFMVYLQKENIIDESGMPKERFSAEFPKEGPSILRIQQVVRGDSAAYFCASSPGTEKGWEQYFGPGTRLTVT.